These 29 T cell receptor beta chains originate from one sample sequenced in a study of beta chain features in type 1 diabetes. No antigen has been identified for these receptors. Investigators reverse transcribed all isolated RNA, so they sequenced expressed TCRB transcripts. Generated by immunoSEQ multiplex PCR, the TCRdb table keeps only in-frame clones and is missing some. The table has fewer than 350,000 clones, approximately 15% seen once. Study results and caveats: All four CD4+ subsets of Type 1 diabetes patients contained TCRB CDR3s that were moderately but significantly shorter.

The sample was naive CD4+ T cells from blood. Receptors were obtained from a man between 18 and 29 years old with type 1 diabetes.

The sample holds a few counts of this clone. The chain is built from TRBV25-1 and TRBJ2-3, with TRBD2 as a possible D gene (6 bases). The V gene lost 1 base and the J gene lost 0 bases, with 11 bases spanning the gap. CDR3 size: 16 residues. CDR1 and CDR2 (germline): MGHDK, SYGVNS. CDR3 coding DNA: TGTGCCAGCAGTGAATGGGTAGCGGCTAGCACAGATACGCAGTATTTT. Translated, it gives CASSEWVAASTDTQYF.

The chain uses TRBV30 and TRBJ1-5, with TRBD1 matching over 9 bases. The CDR3 consists of 14 residues. CDR1 and CDR2 from the germline V gene are GTSNPN and SVGIG (reference sequence). The junction had 4 bases not matched to a gene; V was cut back by 2 bases and J by 5 bases. The CDR3 nucleotides read TGTGCCTGGAGTTGGGACAGGGTTGATCAGCCCCAGCATTTT. Protein product: CAWSWDRVDQPQHF.

The J gene is TRBJ2-7, the V gene TRBV6-1, with 11 bases identical to TRBD2. Germline CDR1 reads MNHNS; CDR2 reads SASEGT. The CDR3 consists of 15 residues. J gave up 3 bases and V 5 bases, and 6 bases lay outside the gene matches. DNA of the CDR3: TGTGCCAGCAGTCCCCGACTAGCGGGGTACTACGAGCAGTACTTC. Its protein product is CASSPRLAGYYEQYF.

This clone was detected only a few times. This chain joins TRBV28 and TRBJ1-1, with 8 bases aligning to TRBD1. CDR1 and CDR2 from the germline V gene are MDHEN and SYDVKM. Trimming cost V 6 bases and J 1 base; bases outside gene matches: 7. CDR3 length: 15 residues. The CDR3 DNA sequence: TGTGCCAGCAGCCGTTATGGACAGGGGAACACTGAAGCTTTCTTT. Translation gives CASSRYGQGNTEAFF.

This chain connects TRBV6-5 to TRBJ1-4, with D possibly TRBD1 on 6 matching bases. This CDR3 has 16 amino acids. Germline V CDR1 and CDR2: MNHEY, SVGAGI. V was shortened by 0 bases and J by 10 bases, with 18 bases between the two germline ends. The DNA for the CDR3 is TGTGCCAGCAGTTACTCATCGGAGGCGGGGGCGAGAAAACTGTTTTTT. Amino acids: CASSYSSEAGARKLFF.

J is TRBJ2-3 and V is TRBV7-9; maybe TRBD1 (5 bases). CDR1 is SEHNR, CDR2 FQNEAQ, per germline (reference sequence). Trimming took 7 bases from V and 6 from J, leaving 17 bases between them. The CDR3 is 14 residues long. CDR3 sequence (DNA): TGTGCCAGCACCCTCAGGGTCCACCCGGATACGCAGTATTTT. The encoded protein is CASTLRVHPDTQYF.

This clone was recorded a few times. The CDR3 spells CSVAPGRREKLFF. For the CDR3, the DNA is TGCAGCGTTGCTCCAGGCCGTCGGGAAAAACTGTTTTTT. V gene TRBV29-1 combines with J gene TRBJ1-4; D remains unclear. This CDR3 region has 13 residues. Germline values: CDR1 SQVTM, CDR2 ANQGSEA. V lost 4 bases and J 8 bases, leaving 14 bases between the germline ends.

This sequence joins TRBV12-5 and TRBJ1-2, with D perhaps matching TRBD1 (6 bases). The CDR3 extends over 13 amino acids. From germline, CDR1 is LGHNT and CDR2 FRNRAP. V was clipped by 6 bases and J by 7 bases, with 15 bases between them. CDR3: CASGPDSRAGYTF. The CDR3 region has the DNA TGTGCTAGTGGACCGGACAGCCGAGCTGGCTACACCTTC.

This clone occurred a few times. The genes are TRBV5-1 and TRBJ2-3; 7 bases agree with TRBD1. Germline V lookup: CDR1 SGHRS, CDR2 YFSETQ. V was pared by 1 base and J by 5 bases, with 7 bases of the junction left unmatched. This CDR3 has 15 residues. The CDR3 sequence: CASSLTGAWVDTQYF. The CDR3 coding sequence is TGCGCCAGCAGCTTGACAGGGGCCTGGGTAGATACGCAGTATTTT.

This clone has just a few counts. The rearrangement uses TRBV5-1 and TRBJ2-7, with D maybe TRBD1 (6 bases). Germline CDR1 and CDR2: SGHRS and YFSETQ. V was trimmed by 1 base and J by 6 bases, leaving 14 bases between them. This CDR3 is 14 amino acids long. The CDR3 DNA follows: TGCGCCAGCAGCTTGAACAGGGTCCGGGGCGAGCAGTACTTC. The encoded protein is CASSLNRVRGEQYF.

The chain couples TRBV19 to TRBJ2-1; tentative D call: TRBD2 (6 bases). CDR3 length equals 12 residues. V lost 7 bases to trimming and J lost 5 bases, with 9 bases between them. The germline V gene encodes CDR1 LNHDA and CDR2 SQIVND (reference sequence). The CDR3 protein is CASNERDNEQFF. The CDR3 bases are TGTGCCAGTAATGAGCGGGACAATGAGCAGTTCTTC.

This rearrangement joins TRBV7-2 to TRBJ2-3, with 10 bases matching TRBD2. The CDR3 contains 15 residues. Looked up from germline, CDR1 is SGHTA and CDR2 is FQGNSA. Germline trimming cut 8 bases from V and 0 bases from J; bases unmatched to any gene: 5. This CDR3 is CASQRGGFSTDTQYF. CDR3 nucleotide sequence: TGTGCCAGCCAGCGGGGGGGATTTAGCACAGATACGCAGTATTTT.

The rearrangement joins TRBV6-6 to TRBJ1-1; a weak D match, TRBD1 (6 bases). The CDR3 length is 13 residues. The V end lost 6 bases, the J end lost 0 bases, and 8 bases lay between the germline ends. Germline CDR1 reads MNHNY; CDR2 reads SVGAGI (reference sequence). DNA for the CDR3: TGTGCCAGCAGGAACAGGGTGAACACTGAAGCTTTCTTT. It specifies CASRNRVNTEAFF.

This clone came up a few times. J is TRBJ2-2 and V is TRBV18; 11 positions agree with TRBD1. After removal of 4 bases from V and 4 bases from J, the junction contained 5 bases not matched to a gene. CDR1 and CDR2 (germline): KGHSH, LQKENI. The CDR3 runs to 16 residues. The CDR3 DNA reads TGTGCCAGCTCACGAACCGGGACAGGGGGCACCGGGGAGCTGTTTTTT. Protein sequence: CASSRTGTGGTGELFF.

V is TRBV29-1 and J is TRBJ2-5, with TRBD1 matching 8 bases. Germline CDR1 is SQVTM and CDR2 is ANQGSEA. After removal of 6 bases from V and 9 bases from J, the junction contained 15 bases not matched to a gene. CDR3 length equals 14 residues. The chain's CDR3 is CSVFGQGSGSAQYF. For the CDR3, the DNA is TGCAGCGTCTTCGGACAGGGATCGGGTTCGGCCCAGTACTTC.

The chain employs TRBV7-2 and TRBJ1-3; TRBD1 matches at 7 bases. Looked up from germline, CDR1 is SGHTA and CDR2 is FQGNSA. V shed 4 bases and J 4 bases; nucleotides not matched to a gene: 7. The CDR3 has 15 amino acids. As DNA, the CDR3 is TGTGCCAGCAGCTCAGGGGGACAACTCGGAAACACCATATATTTT. Amino acid sequence: CASSSGGQLGNTIYF.

The V call is TRBV6-6, the J call TRBJ1-5; weak D call: TRBD1 (5 bases). The CDR3 extends over 15 amino acids. The germline V and J ends were trimmed by 8 bases and 2 bases, with 16 bases remaining between them. Per the germline V gene, CDR1 is MNHNY and CDR2 is SVGAGI (reference sequence). CDR3 in amino acids: CASGARAERNQPQHF. The CDR3 nucleotides are TGTGCCAGCGGGGCAAGAGCAGAACGCAATCAGCCCCAGCATTTT.

The chain employs TRBV15 and TRBJ2-1; the match to TRBD2 covers 11 bases. CDR3 length: 16 residues. V lost 6 bases and J lost 8; bases outside the gene matches: 12. Germline CDR1 reads LNHNV; CDR2 reads YYDKDF (reference sequence). CDR3 region: CATSPIAGGPWDEQFF. The CDR3 bases are TGTGCCACCAGTCCAATAGCGGGGGGGCCATGGGATGAGCAGTTCTTC.

This clone was seen a few times. The sample has other DNA sequences that encode this CDR3 too. This chain links TRBV9 with TRBJ2-7, with 9 positions matching TRBD1. Trimming cost V 0 bases and J 2 bases; bases outside gene matches: 0. This CDR3 comprises 14 residues. Germline V gene lookup returns CDR1 SGDLS and CDR2 YYNGEE. This CDR3 reads CASSVGQGAYEQYF. The DNA of the CDR3 is TGTGCCAGCAGCGTAGGACAGGGGGCCTACGAGCAGTACTTC.

The V gene is TRBV5-1, the J gene TRBJ2-1; D is uncertain. CDR3 size: 15 residues. Trimming removed 1 base at V and 6 bases at J, with 14 bases between. Per germline, CDR1 SGHRS and CDR2 YFSETQ. CDR3 residues: CASSLQRPDGNEQFF. The CDR3 nucleotides are TGCGCCAGCAGCTTGCAGCGCCCCGACGGCAATGAGCAGTTCTTC.

Only a few counts were recorded for this clone. The V and J genes are TRBV2 and TRBJ2-3, with D unresolved. Between the trimmed V and J ends, which lost 5 bases and 6 bases, there was a span of 12 bases. Germline V CDR1 and CDR2: SNHLY, FYNNEI. The CDR3 is 13 amino acids. DNA for the CDR3: TGTGCCAGCAGTCCTATTTCGTCGGATACGCAGTATTTT. This sequence encodes CASSPISSDTQYF.

The table lists this clone with a few counts. The chain combines TRBV5-4 with TRBJ2-3, with a weak D call TRBD1 (6 bases). The CDR3 is 14 residues long. The V and J ends lost 1 base and 5 bases respectively, with 11 bases between them. Germline CDR1 reads SGHNT; CDR2 reads YYREEE (reference sequence). CDR3 sequence: CASSLSRGGDTQYF. The CDR3 DNA follows: TGTGCCAGCAGCTTGTCACGAGGGGGAGATACGCAGTATTTT.

The rearrangement uses TRBV15 and TRBJ2-1; D unclear. CDR1 and CDR2 (germline): LNHNV, YYDKDF (reference sequence). The CDR3 runs 14 residues. Deletions cut 0 bases from V and 6 bases from J, with 9 bases between. CDR3 sequence: CATSRDASVNEQFF. Written as DNA, the CDR3 is TGTGCCACCAGCAGAGATGCCTCGGTCAATGAGCAGTTCTTC. The entire variable domain, with the rest obtained from reference TRBV15 and TRBJ2-1, is as follows: DAMVIQNPRYQVTQFGKPVTLSCSQTLNHNVMYWYQQKSSQAPKLLFHYYDKDFNNEADTPDNFQSRRPNTSFCFLDIRSPGLGDTAMYLCATSRDASVNEQFFGPGTRLTVL.

This clone was counted a few times. J is TRBJ2-7 and V is TRBV6-4; D is possibly TRBD2 (6 bases). This CDR3 has 13 amino acids. In germline, CDR1 is MRHNA, CDR2 SNTAGT. The V end lost 6 bases, the J end lost 3 bases, and 12 bases lay between the germline ends. The CDR3 reads CASSREYNYEQYF. In DNA form, the CDR3 reads TGTGCCAGCAGCCGGGAGTACAACTACGAGCAGTACTTC.

This clone was seen more than once but under ten times. The chain joins TRBV5-1 to TRBJ2-5, with a tentative D call TRBD1 (5 bases). The CDR3 runs 13 residues. CDR1 is SGHRS, CDR2 YFSETQ, per germline. V was shortened by 4 bases and J by 5 bases, with 12 bases between the two germline ends. The chain's CDR3 is CASSPQAAETQYF. CDR3 DNA sequence: TGCGCCAGCAGCCCACAGGCGGCGGAGACCCAGTACTTC. The full variable domain, with the rest looked up from reference TRBV5-1 and TRBJ2-5, is KAGVTQTPRYLIKTRGQQVTLSCSPISGHRSVSWYQQTPGQGLQFLFEYFSETQRNKGNFPGRFSGRQFSNSRSEMNVSTLELGDSALYLCASSPQAAETQYFGPGTRLLVL.

This clone was seen more than once but under ten times. The V call is TRBV18, the J call TRBJ1-1; maybe TRBD1 (5 bases). This CDR3 is 13 amino acids long. Germline V gene lookup returns CDR1 KGHSH and CDR2 LQKENI. V gave up 3 bases and J gave up 5 bases, with 10 bases separating them. The DNA for the CDR3 is TGTGCCAGCTCACCCGGGGGATGGACTGAAGCTTTCTTT. It is translated as CASSPGGWTEAFF. The entire variable domain, with the rest obtained from reference TRBV18 and TRBJ1-1, is as follows: NAGVMQNPRHLVRRRGQEARLRCSPMKGHSHVYWYRQLPEEGLKFMVYLQKENIIDESGMPKERFSAEFPKEGPSILRIQQVVRGDSAAYFCASSPGGWTEAFFGQGTRLTVV.

V and J are TRBV5-1 and TRBJ2-2; TRBD1 aligns across 7 bases. The V and J ends lost 0 bases and 0 bases, in that order; junction bases with no gene match: 2. Germline V gives CDR1 SGHRS, CDR2 YFSETQ. This CDR3 comprises 16 residues. CDR3 nucleotide sequence: TGCGCCAGCAGCTTGGGAGGGGGCCCGAACACCGGGGAGCTGTTTTTT. Translation: CASSLGGGPNTGELFF.

This clone was counted between two and nine times. The chain joins TRBV7-9 to TRBJ1-2, with 8 nucleotides matching TRBD1. The V gene end was trimmed by 5 bases and the J gene end by 8 bases; junction bases not matched to a gene: 16. Germline V CDR1 and CDR2: SEHNR, FQNEAQ (reference sequence). This CDR3 contains 16 residues. The CDR3 coding sequence is TGTGCCAGCAGCCCGGTACGGGACAGGCTCTCTCCCGGCTACACCTTC. Translating it yields CASSPVRDRLSPGYTF.

This clone was seen a handful of times. This chain connects TRBV6-6 to TRBJ1-6; TRBD1 aligns across 10 bases. This CDR3 region has 14 residues. V lost 6 bases and J lost 9; bases outside the gene matches: 5. The germline V gene has CDR1 MNHNY and CDR2 SVGAGI (reference sequence). The CDR3 nucleotides are TGTGCCAGCAGACTGGGACAGGGGAGTTCACCCCTCCACTTT. Amino acids: CASRLGQGSSPLHF.